These T cell receptor delta chains were read from a single sample in a study of delta chains in infants with herpesvirus infections. TCRdb repeated clone calling on the RT-PCR reads with CATT. The sample contains under 200 delta-chain clones, roughly 41% of which appear only once. This material consisted of peripheral blood, taken at time point 3 of longitudinal follow-up. Receptors originate from a human donor who was a Ugandan infant, either HIV-exposed or HIV-unexposed (not recorded which). Both conserved end residues are part of each CDR3. A D gene is named only where the DNA matches it firmly. Rows may omit the clone size; those that give it use once, few, many or a size class.

d_call clone_size cdr3_length j_call v_call cdr3_nt cdr3_aa
- - 27 TRDJ2 TRAV29/DV5 - CSVLLCSKDNCPTSLGDTAGETAQLFF
- hyperexpanded 13 TRDJ3 TRDV2 TGTGCCTGTGACACCTGGGACACCCGACAGATGTTTTTC CACDTWDTRQMFF
TRDD3 large 18 TRDJ1 TRDV1 TGTGCTCTTGGGGACAAGGCTCCTGGGGGAACCTGGGCCGATAAACTCATCTTT CALGDKAPGGTWADKLIF
TRDD3 - 17 TRDJ1 TRDV1 TGTGCTCTTGGTGCCAGGAGGGGATACGAAAGCACCGATAAACTCATCTTT CALGARRGYESTDKLIF
- hyperexpanded 18 TRDJ1 TRDV1 TGTGCTCTTGGGGGAACTTGGGGGTCCGATACTCGCACCGATAAACTCATCTTT CALGGTWGSDTRTDKLIF
TRDD3 hyperexpanded 18 TRDJ3 TRDV2 TGTGCCTGTGACACTGGGGGATACGGGCACTGGGACACCCGACAGATGTTTTTC CACDTGGYGHWDTRQMFF
- hyperexpanded 21 TRDJ1 TRDV1 TGTGCTCTTGGGGAACTTCCGCGGGTGGACGGGCTGATACGGGGGACCGATAAACTCATCTTT CALGELPRVDGLIRGTDKLIF
- - 10 TRDJ1 TRDV2 TGTGCCTGTGACACCGATAAACTCATCTTT CACDTDKLIF
TRDD2 large 24 TRDJ1 TRDV1 TGTGCTCTTGGGGAAATAAGCAGCGATGGAGTCCCCTTCCTACTGAACTGGCACACCGATAAACTCATCTTT CALGEISSDGVPFLLNWHTDKLIF
- large 16 TRDJ1 TRDV1 TGTGCTCTTGTTGTCCCGGACTCATCCCTGGTTGATAAACTCATCTTT CALVVPDSSLVDKLIF
TRDD3 hyperexpanded 20 TRDJ1 TRDV1 TGTGCTCTTGGGGAAAATTCAAGACCACTGGGGGATTTTGGCACCGATAAACTCATCTTT CALGENSRPLGDFGTDKLIF
- large 16 TRDJ1 TRDV1 TGTGCTCTTGGGGAAGATAAGCTACTACAACTGGGTCAACTCATCTTC CALGEDKLLQLGQLIF
- hyperexpanded 19 TRDJ1 TRDV1 TGTGCTCTTGGGGAATGGTTCCAGCGCTTCGGGGATCACTCCGATAAACTCATCTTT CALGEWFQRFGDHSDKLIF
- medium-sized 13 TRDJ1 TRDV1 TGCTCCGGTCCGAAGGGGTACACCGATAAACTCATCTTT CSGPKGYTDKLIF
- hyperexpanded 20 TRDJ1 TRDV1 TGTGCTCTTGGGGAAGAGGTCCTTCCCAGGGCATACCTGTACACCGATAAACTCATCTTT CALGEEVLPRAYLYTDKLIF
- hyperexpanded 21 TRDJ1 TRDV1 - CALGDWGQVLGDTGHTDKLIF
TRDD3 hyperexpanded 17 TRDJ1 TRDV2 TGTGCCTGTGACACGCTTACTGGGGGCCCTTACACCGATAAACTCATCTTT CACDTLTGGPYTDKLIF
- hyperexpanded 22 TRDJ1 TRAV38-2/DV8 TGTGCTTATAGGAGCGCGTGGGTGGACGTATCACCTTGGGGGTTTTACACCGATAAACTCATCTTT CAYRSAWVDVSPWGFYTDKLIF
TRDD3 hyperexpanded 17 TRDJ2 TRDV2 TGTGCCTGTGACACCGTGGATGGGGGAGCTTTGACAGCACAACTCTTCTTT CACDTVDGGALTAQLFF
TRDD2 few 15 TRDJ1 TRDV1 TGTGCTCTTGGGGAAGGTAGTTCCTACCGGGGTAAACTCATCTTT CALGEGSSYRGKLIF
TRDD3 hyperexpanded 16 TRDJ1 TRDV1 TGTGCCCGATTCCAGCTGGGGGATACCCCCACCGATAAACTCATCTTT CARFQLGDTPTDKLIF
TRDD3 hyperexpanded 25 TRDJ4 TRDV1 TGTGCTCTTGGGTTGCCCAAGGCCTTCCTACGTGTGACTGGGGGATACTGGGGCGGTCGAGGACCCCTGATCTTT CALGLPKAFLRVTGGYWGGRGPLIF
TRDD3 hyperexpanded 21 TRDJ1 TRDV1 TGTGCTCTTGGGGCCAGCTTCCCGACCTGGGGGATAACCCCGTACACCGATAAACTCATCTTT CALGASFPTWGITPYTDKLIF
- hyperexpanded 19 TRDJ3 TRDV2 TGTGCCTGTGACACCGTGGGGGGAGACAGCTCCTGGGACACCCGACAGATGTTTTTC CACDTVGGDSSWDTRQMFF
TRDD3 hyperexpanded 21 TRDJ1 TRDV3 TGTGCCTCCCATCCGGCCTTCCTCGGGTACTGGGGGACGGGGAACACCGATAAACTCATCTTT CASHPAFLGYWGTGNTDKLIF
TRDD3 - 17 TRDJ1 TRAV29/DV5 TGTGCAGCAAGCGGTCTTTGGGGGACGGGGAACACCGATAAACTCATCTTT CAASGLWGTGNTDKLIF
- - 23 TRDJ1 TRDV1 TGTGCTCTTGGGGAACTTCCGCGGGTGGACGTATCACCTTGGGGGTTTTACACCGATAAACTCATCTTT CALGELPRVDVSPWGFYTDKLIF
TRDD3 hyperexpanded 23 TRDJ1 TRDV1 TGTGCTCTTGGGGAACTTGTCCCCCCCCGTTTTGGGGGAGCTACACCCTCCACCGATAAACTCATCTTT CALGELVPPRFGGATPSTDKLIF
TRDD3 hyperexpanded 23 TRDJ2 TRAV29/DV5 TGTGCAGCAAGGACAACTGTCCTACGTCACTGGGGGATACGGCCGGGGGAGACAGCACAACTCTTCTTT CAARTTVLRHWGIRPGETAQLFF
TRDD3 few 23 TRDJ3 TRDV3 TGTGCCTTTATGGAGGCTCCAACCGAATACTGGGGGATACCGGTCCGGGACACCCGACAGATGTTTTTC CAFMEAPTEYWGIPVRDTRQMFF